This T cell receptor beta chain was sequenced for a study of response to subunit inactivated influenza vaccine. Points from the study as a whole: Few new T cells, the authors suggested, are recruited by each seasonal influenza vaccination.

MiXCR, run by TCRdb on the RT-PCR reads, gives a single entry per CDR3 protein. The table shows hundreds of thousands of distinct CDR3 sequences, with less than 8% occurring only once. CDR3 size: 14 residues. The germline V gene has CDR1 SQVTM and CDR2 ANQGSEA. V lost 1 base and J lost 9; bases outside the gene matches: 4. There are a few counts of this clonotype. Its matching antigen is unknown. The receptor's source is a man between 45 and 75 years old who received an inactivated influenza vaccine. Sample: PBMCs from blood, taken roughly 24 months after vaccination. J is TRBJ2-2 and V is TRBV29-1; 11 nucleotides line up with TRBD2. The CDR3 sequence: CSVEVSGRGRELFF. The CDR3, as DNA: TGCAGCGTTGAAGTTAGCGGGAGGGGAAGGGAGCTGTTTTTT.